Listed below are T cell receptor beta chains from one sample, sequenced in a study of T cell responses to AZD1222 COVID-19 vaccine. Profiling relied on immunoSEQ multiplex PCR, and the TCRdb table lists in-frame clones only, not all of them. Here the sample spans over 120,000 clones, over 85% being singletons. The sequencing here drew on peripheral blood, taken on day 0 of AZD1222 vaccination. These receptor sequences come from an adult in good health. Both conserved end residues are part of each CDR3. The D gene is left open where the match is weak. Rows may omit the clone size; those that give it use once, few, many or a size class.

j_call: TRBJ2-6; d_call: NA; clone_size: NA; v_call: TRBV5-6; cdr3_nt: TGTGCCAGCAGCCCCCGCTTGCCCTCTGGGGCCAACGTCCTGACTTTC; cdr3_aa: CASSPRLPSGANVLTF
j_call: TRBJ2-3; d_call: TRBD1; clone_size: NA; v_call: TRBV27; cdr3_nt: TGTGCCAGCAGTTCCTCCCCGGGACAGATAATCACAGATACGCAGTATTTT; cdr3_aa: CASSSSPGQIITDTQYF
j_call: TRBJ1-1; d_call: NA; clone_size: NA; v_call: TRBV18; cdr3_nt: TGTGCCAGCTCACCAGGATTGAACACTGAAGCTTTCTTT; cdr3_aa: CASSPGLNTEAFF
j_call: TRBJ2-5; d_call: NA; clone_size: NA; v_call: TRBV5-4; cdr3_nt: TGTGCCAGCAGCCCCCCCCCGGGGGACAAAGAGACCCAGTACTTC; cdr3_aa: CASSPPPGDKETQYF
j_call: TRBJ2-5; d_call: NA; clone_size: NA; v_call: TRBV11-2; cdr3_nt: TGTGCCAGCAGCCTCCCTTCGGTGGTGGAGACCCAGTACTTC; cdr3_aa: CASSLPSVVETQYF
j_call: TRBJ2-3; d_call: NA; clone_size: NA; v_call: TRBV5-1; cdr3_nt: TGCGCCAGCAGCGGGGAGCGTTCTAGCACAGATACGCAGTATTTT; cdr3_aa: CASSGERSSTDTQYF
j_call: TRBJ2-7; d_call: NA; clone_size: NA; v_call: TRBV7-8; cdr3_nt: TGTGCCAGCAGCCCGGGGTCCGAGCAGTACTTC; cdr3_aa: CASSPGSEQYF
j_call: TRBJ1-3; d_call: NA; clone_size: NA; v_call: TRBV21-1; cdr3_nt: TGTGCCAGCAGCAAAGAGTACCAGGTGGCCGAATCATCAGTCCCCTGCTCTGGAAACACCATATATTTT; cdr3_aa: CASSKEYQVAESSVPCSGNTIYF
j_call: TRBJ2-7; d_call: NA; clone_size: NA; v_call: TRBV28; cdr3_nt: TGTGCCACGCAGGATAACTACGAGCAGTACTTC; cdr3_aa: CATQDNYEQYF
j_call: TRBJ2-2; d_call: TRBD1; clone_size: NA; v_call: TRBV28; cdr3_nt: TGTGCCAGCAGTTCCACAGGGGCCTCCGGGGAGCTGTTTTTT; cdr3_aa: CASSSTGASGELFF
j_call: TRBJ2-3; d_call: TRBD1; clone_size: NA; v_call: TRBV19; cdr3_nt: TGTGCCACCCGACAGGGGGCTATCTCAGATACGCAGTATTTT; cdr3_aa: CATRQGAISDTQYF
j_call: TRBJ1-3; d_call: TRBD1; clone_size: once; v_call: TRBV20-1; cdr3_nt: TGCAGTGCTAGTCGGACAGGGGTAGGAAACACCATATATTTT; cdr3_aa: CSASRTGVGNTIYF
j_call: TRBJ2-7; d_call: NA; clone_size: NA; v_call: TRBV2; cdr3_nt: TGTGCCAGCAGCCTCTACTTACTAGGCAGTCGCGAGCAGTACTTC; cdr3_aa: CASSLYLLGSREQYF
j_call: TRBJ2-3; d_call: NA; clone_size: NA; v_call: TRBV19; cdr3_nt: TGTGCCAGTAGTATCGGTCAGGGAACAGATACGCAGTATTTT; cdr3_aa: CASSIGQGTDTQYF
j_call: TRBJ1-2; d_call: NA; clone_size: NA; v_call: TRBV6-2/TRBV6-3; cdr3_nt: TGTGCCAGCAGTTACGGAGAGGGGGGCGGCTACACCTTC; cdr3_aa: CASSYGEGGGYTF
j_call: TRBJ1-1; d_call: NA; clone_size: NA; v_call: TRBV7-2; cdr3_nt: TGTGCCAGCAGGACCGTTCGCGGGGGGCTGAACACTGAAGCTTTCTTT; cdr3_aa: CASRTVRGGLNTEAFF
j_call: TRBJ2-1; d_call: NA; clone_size: NA; v_call: TRBV6-5; cdr3_nt: TGTGCCAGCAGTTACTTGGCAGAGAACAATGAGCAGTTCTTC; cdr3_aa: CASSYLAENNEQFF
j_call: TRBJ2-2; d_call: NA; clone_size: NA; v_call: TRBV12-3/TRBV12-4; cdr3_nt: TGTGCCATCCAGAACCCGAACACCGGGGAGCTGTTTTTT; cdr3_aa: CAIQNPNTGELFF
j_call: TRBJ1-3; d_call: NA; clone_size: NA; v_call: TRBV18; cdr3_nt: TGTGCCAGCTCACCAAGTATTTGGGTTGGCACCAACAAAATAACAGGGACTTCTGGAAACACCATATATTTT; cdr3_aa: CASSPSIWVGTNKITGTSGNTIYF
j_call: TRBJ2-2; d_call: NA; clone_size: NA; v_call: TRBV2; cdr3_nt: TGTGCCAGCAGAGATGATAATACCGGGGAGCTGTTTTTT; cdr3_aa: CASRDDNTGELFF
j_call: TRBJ1-4; d_call: TRBD1; clone_size: NA; v_call: TRBV5-4; cdr3_nt: TGTGCCAGCAGCTCCCGACAGGGGGCGAATGAAAAACTGTTTTTT; cdr3_aa: CASSSRQGANEKLFF
j_call: TRBJ2-7; d_call: TRBD1; clone_size: NA; v_call: TRBV6-1; cdr3_nt: TGTGCCAGCAGTGAAACGGCAGGGGGTTACTACGAGCAGTACTTC; cdr3_aa: CASSETAGGYYEQYF
j_call: TRBJ2-1; d_call: NA; clone_size: few; v_call: TRBV14; cdr3_nt: TGTGCCAGCAGCCAAAACAGCTTAATCTCCTACAATGAGCAGTTCTTC; cdr3_aa: CASSQNSLISYNEQFF
j_call: TRBJ2-5; d_call: NA; clone_size: NA; v_call: TRBV5-4; cdr3_nt: TGTGCCAGCAGCCGGGACCAAGAGACCCAGTACTTC; cdr3_aa: CASSRDQETQYF
j_call: TRBJ2-3; d_call: NA; clone_size: NA; v_call: TRBV6-4; cdr3_nt: TGTGCCAGCAGTGGATCGGAGGGGGGTTCAGATACGCAGTATTTT; cdr3_aa: CASSGSEGGSDTQYF
j_call: TRBJ2-5; d_call: TRBD2; clone_size: NA; v_call: TRBV11-2; cdr3_nt: TGTGCCAGCAGCCCCCGACTAGCGGGGGGGCAGGAGACCCAGTACTTC; cdr3_aa: CASSPRLAGGQETQYF
j_call: TRBJ1-2; d_call: NA; clone_size: NA; v_call: TRBV29-1; cdr3_nt: TGCAGCGTTGAATTCGGTCCAGCCGGCTATGGCTACACCTTC; cdr3_aa: CSVEFGPAGYGYTF
j_call: TRBJ1-6; d_call: NA; clone_size: NA; v_call: TRBV27; cdr3_nt: TGTGCCAGCAGTTTGAACAGGGTAAATTCACCCCTCCACTTT; cdr3_aa: CASSLNRVNSPLHF
j_call: TRBJ1-1; d_call: TRBD1; clone_size: NA; v_call: TRBV11-3; cdr3_nt: TGTGCCAGCAGCCCTACACAGGGGGCGGTCGAAGCTTTCTTT; cdr3_aa: CASSPTQGAVEAFF
j_call: TRBJ1-2; d_call: TRBD1; clone_size: NA; v_call: TRBV2; cdr3_nt: TGTGCCAGCAGTGAAAACAGGGGCAGCTATGGCTACACCTTC; cdr3_aa: CASSENRGSYGYTF
j_call: TRBJ2-2; d_call: NA; clone_size: NA; v_call: TRBV28; cdr3_nt: TGTGCCAGCAAACCTGGAGGTGACCCCACGAACACCGGGGAGCTGTTTTTT; cdr3_aa: CASKPGGDPTNTGELFF
j_call: TRBJ2-7; d_call: NA; clone_size: once; v_call: TRBV2; cdr3_nt: TGTGCCAGCAGTGTTACAGCTGCTACGAAGCAGTACTTC; cdr3_aa: CASSVTAATKQYF
j_call: TRBJ1-4; d_call: NA; clone_size: NA; v_call: TRBV2; cdr3_nt: TGTGCCAGCAGGAGACAGACAATTGCAACTAATGAAAAACTGTTTTTT; cdr3_aa: CASRRQTIATNEKLFF
j_call: TRBJ2-3; d_call: NA; clone_size: once; v_call: TRBV28; cdr3_nt: TGTGCCAGCAGCTCCTTAACAGATACGCAGTATTTT; cdr3_aa: CASSSLTDTQYF
j_call: TRBJ1-1; d_call: NA; clone_size: NA; v_call: TRBV2; cdr3_nt: TGTGCCAGCAGCGGACAGTCGATCACTGAAGCTTTCTTT; cdr3_aa: CASSGQSITEAFF
j_call: TRBJ1-2; d_call: NA; clone_size: NA; v_call: TRBV7-6; cdr3_nt: TGTGCCAGCAGCTTAGATGAGGGTGTGAACTATGGCTACACCTTC; cdr3_aa: CASSLDEGVNYGYTF
j_call: TRBJ1-1; d_call: TRBD1; clone_size: NA; v_call: TRBV6-6; cdr3_nt: TGTGCCAGCAGTTACACAGGGGGGAGTGATGAAGCTTTCTTT; cdr3_aa: CASSYTGGSDEAFF
j_call: TRBJ1-2; d_call: NA; clone_size: NA; v_call: TRBV7-9; cdr3_nt: TGTGCCAGCAGCTTAGACGCCTCCTACTATGGCTACACCTTC; cdr3_aa: CASSLDASYYGYTF
j_call: TRBJ1-6; d_call: NA; clone_size: NA; v_call: TRBV5-1; cdr3_nt: TGCGCCAGCAGCTTAGCAGCCAGAGCCGATTCACCCCTCCACTTT; cdr3_aa: CASSLAARADSPLHF